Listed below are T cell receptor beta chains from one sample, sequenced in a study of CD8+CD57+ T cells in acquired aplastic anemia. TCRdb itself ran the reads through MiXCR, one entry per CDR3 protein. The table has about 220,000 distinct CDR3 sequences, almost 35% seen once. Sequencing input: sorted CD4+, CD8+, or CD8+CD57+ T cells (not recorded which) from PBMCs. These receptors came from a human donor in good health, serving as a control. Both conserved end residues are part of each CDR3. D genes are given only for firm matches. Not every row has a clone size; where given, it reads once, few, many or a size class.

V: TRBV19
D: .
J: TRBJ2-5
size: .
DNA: TGTGCCGGTAGTATAAGGCGGGGGCGCGGAGAGACCCAGTACTTC
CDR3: CAGSIRRGRGETQYF

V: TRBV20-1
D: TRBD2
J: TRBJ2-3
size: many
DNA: TGCAGTGCTAGAAGCGGGGGCACAGATACGCAGTATTTT
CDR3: CSARSGGTDTQYF

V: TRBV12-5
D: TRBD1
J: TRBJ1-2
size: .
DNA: TGTGCTAGTGGTCCGAAGACAGGGTTGCTATCGCTAGACTATGGCTACACCTTC
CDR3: CASGPKTGLLSLDYGYTF

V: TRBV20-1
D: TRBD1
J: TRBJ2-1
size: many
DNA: TGCAGTGCTAGAGTAGGGGACAGGGTCTACAATGAGCAGTTCTTC
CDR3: CSARVGDRVYNEQFF

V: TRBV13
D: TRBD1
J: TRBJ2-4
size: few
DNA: TGTGCCAGCAGCTCCACGAGGACAGGGCTTGACAAAAACATTCAGTACTTC
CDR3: CASSSTRTGLDKNIQYF

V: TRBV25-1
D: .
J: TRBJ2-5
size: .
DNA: TGTGCCAGCAGTGAATTAACACCACAAGAGACCCAGTACTTC
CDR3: CASSELTPQETQYF

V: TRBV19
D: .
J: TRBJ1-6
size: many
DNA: TGTGCCAGTACCGGACACCCGGGGCTCGATAATTCACCCCTCCACTTT
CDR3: CASTGHPGLDNSPLHF

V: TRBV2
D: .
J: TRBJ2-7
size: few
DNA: TGTGCCAGCAGTGAGGTCGAGCAGTACTTC
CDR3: CASSEVEQYF

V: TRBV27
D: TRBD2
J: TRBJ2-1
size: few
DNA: TGTGCCAGCAGTTCGAGACTAGCGGGAGGGTACGAGCAGTTCTTC
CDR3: CASSSRLAGGYEQFF

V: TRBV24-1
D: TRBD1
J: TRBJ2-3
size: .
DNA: TGTGCCACCAGTGTTCAGGGGGCGGTAGATACGCAGTATTTT
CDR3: CATSVQGAVDTQYF

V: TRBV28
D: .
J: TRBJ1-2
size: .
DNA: TGTGCCAGCTCTACCCGGGGGGAGGCCAGGGGATCGAGTGGCTACACCTTC
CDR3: CASSTRGEARGSSGYTF

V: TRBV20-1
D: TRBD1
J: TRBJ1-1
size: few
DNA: TGCAGTGCTAGAACAGGGGGGTCGGGTAAAGCTTTCTTT
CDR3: CSARTGGSGKAFF

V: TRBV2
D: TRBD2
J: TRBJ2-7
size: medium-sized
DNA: TGTGCCAGCAGATTTGGACTAGCGATCTCCTACGAGCAGTACTTC
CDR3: CASRFGLAISYEQYF

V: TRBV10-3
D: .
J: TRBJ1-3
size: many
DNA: TGTGCCATCATGGATTTGAATTCTGGAAACACCATATATTTT
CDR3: CAIMDLNSGNTIYF

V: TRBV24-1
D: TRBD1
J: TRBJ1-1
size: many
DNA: TGTGCCACCAGGGGACAGGAGAACACTGAAGCTTTCTTT
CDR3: CATRGQENTEAFF

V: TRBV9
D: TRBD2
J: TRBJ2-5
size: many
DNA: TGTGCCAGCAGCAAGGCGGGGGGGCCAGAGACCCAGTACTTC
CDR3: CASSKAGGPETQYF

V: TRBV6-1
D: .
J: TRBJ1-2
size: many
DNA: TGTGCCAGCAGTGAATTGGCAGTCTATGGCTACACCTTC
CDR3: CASSELAVYGYTF

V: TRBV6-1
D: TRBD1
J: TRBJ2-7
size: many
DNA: TGTGCCAGTTCCCTGACAGGGACCTACGAGCAGTACTTC
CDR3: CASSLTGTYEQYF